This TCR beta chain was documented in a study of blood T cell repertoires in COVID-19. The method was immunoSEQ multiplex PCR; TCRdb's version includes in-frame clones alone and lacks a portion of them. Seen here are about 330,000 clones, about 89% observed once, and the top ten hold approximately 5%. This receptor was identified in a young woman who had recovered from COVID-19. The material sequenced was PBMCs or T cells enriched from blood (not recorded which).

The CDR3 sequence is CSVARQGGSLQETQYF. CDR3 nucleotide sequence: TGCAGCGTCGCCCGACAGGGTGGAAGCCTCCAAGAGACCCAGTACTTC. The chain recombines TRBV29-1 with TRBJ2-5, with 7 bases identical to TRBD1. The germline V gene encodes CDR1 SQVTM and CDR2 ANQGSEA. CDR3 size: 16 residues. V trimming: 6 bases; J trimming: 1 base; junction bases outside the gene matches: 14. Drawing the rest from reference TRBV29-1 and TRBJ2-5, the complete variable domain is SAVISQKPSRDICQRGTSLTIQCQVDSQVTMMFWYRQQPGQSLTLIATANQGSEATYESGFVIDKFPISRPNLTFSTLTVSNMSPEDSSIYLCSVARQGGSLQETQYFGPGTRLLVL.